This T cell receptor (beta chain) was observed in a study of beta chain features in type 1 diabetes. Expressed TCRB transcripts got sequenced, as all isolated RNA was reverse transcribed. Produced via immunoSEQ multiplex PCR; TCRdb's table is partial and in-frame only. The sample yields around 500,000 clones, about 30% seen once. The CDR3 covers 14 residues. V was pared by 3 bases and J by 3 bases, with 12 bases between. Per germline, CDR1 MDHEN and CDR2 SYDVKM. This clonotype was obtained from a man aged 18 to 35 in good health. This sequence joins TRBV28 and TRBJ2-7; D may be TRBD2 (6 bases). The specimen sequenced was naive CD4+ T cells from blood. The CDR3 protein is CASSLGGLFYEQYF. CDR3 sequence (DNA): TGTGCCAGCAGTTTGGGGGGACTCTTCTACGAGCAGTACTTC.